This TCR beta chain was recovered during a study of T-cell memory formation after mild COVID-19. Whole-study context: For the most part, TCR clusters were specific to one donor.

5'RACE with constant-segment primers built TCRalpha and TCRbeta cDNA libraries with UMIs. TCRdb recomputed calls from the 5' RACE reads with MiXCR, one row per CDR3 protein. The table records a few hundred thousand distinct CDR3 sequences, 20% to 25% of them present only once. The study's findings and limits: Contracting clones localized mainly to CM and EM when CD4+ and mainly to EMRA when CD8+. Later expanders leaned toward CD4+, whereas clones contracting from day 15 to 85 were balanced CD4/CD8.

The CDR3 covers 14 residues. CDR1 and CDR2 from the germline V gene are SGHDN and FVKESK. V was shortened by 0 bases and J by 6 bases, with 10 bases between the two germline ends. This clonotype was counted between two and nine times. Its specificity is not known. This chain uses TRBV14 with TRBJ2-3; D not certain. This receptor was taken from an adult woman who had mild COVID-19 (a few samples of this study predate the infection). Cell type and time point are not known. The sequenced material came from PBMCs or a T cell subset sorted from them (not recorded which). CDR3 protein: CASSQDYPTDTQYF. The CDR3 DNA reads as TGTGCCAGCAGCCAAGACTACCCCACGGATACGCAGTATTTT.